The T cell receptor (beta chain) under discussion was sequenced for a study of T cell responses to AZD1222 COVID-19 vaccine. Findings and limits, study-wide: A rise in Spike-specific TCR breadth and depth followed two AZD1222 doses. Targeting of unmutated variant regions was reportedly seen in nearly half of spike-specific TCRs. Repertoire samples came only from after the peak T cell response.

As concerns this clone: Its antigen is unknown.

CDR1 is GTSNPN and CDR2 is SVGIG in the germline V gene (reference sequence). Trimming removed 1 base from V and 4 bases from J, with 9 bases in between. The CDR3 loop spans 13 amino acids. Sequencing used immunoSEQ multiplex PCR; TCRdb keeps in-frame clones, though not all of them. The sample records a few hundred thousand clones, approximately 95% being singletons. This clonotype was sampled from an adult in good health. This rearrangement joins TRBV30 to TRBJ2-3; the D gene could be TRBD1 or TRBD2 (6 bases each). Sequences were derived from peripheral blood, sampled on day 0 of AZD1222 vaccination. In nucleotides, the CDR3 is TGTGCCTGGAGTGAAGGGGGGCCAGATACGCAGTATTTT. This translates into CAWSEGGPDTQYF.